One sample yielded the 17 T cell receptor beta chains listed below, sequenced in a study of early T cells in non-severe SARS-CoV-2 infection. TCRdb reprocessed the 5' RACE reads with MiXCR, giving one entry per CDR3 protein. The table lists 70,000 to 90,000 distinct CDR3 sequences, 15% to 18% of them singletons. The sequencing input was whole blood. The receptors derive from an adult who was a healthcare worker with PCR-confirmed SARS-CoV-2 infection or an uninfected control (not recorded which).

This clonotype appeared a few times. The chain has TRBV2 and TRBJ2-3; the match to TRBD1 covers 8 bases. V trimming: 10 bases; J trimming: 0 bases; junction bases outside the gene matches: 3. CDR1 and CDR2 (germline): SNHLY, FYNNEI. The CDR3 has 13 residues. CDR3 in amino acids: CATGTGSTDTQYF. The CDR3 nucleotides read TGTGCCACCGGGACAGGAAGCACAGATACGCAGTATTTT.

This chain connects TRBV7-3 to TRBJ2-1; 11 nucleotides align to TRBD2. This CDR3 spans 15 amino acids. V shed 5 bases and J 9 bases; nucleotides not matched to a gene: 9. Germline loops: CDR1 SGHTA, CDR2 FQGTGA. DNA for the CDR3: TGTGCCAGCAGCGATCTAGCGGGAGGCGTAGGTGAGCAGTTCTTC. This codes for CASSDLAGGVGEQFF.

This clonotype has just a few counts. The rearrangement joins TRBV12-3 or TRBV12-4 to TRBJ1-4; no firm D call. This CDR3 comprises 13 residues. V was clipped by 2 bases and J by 8 bases, with 9 bases between them. CDR3 in DNA: TGTGCCAGCAGTTTACTTAGGCGCGAAAAACTGTTTTTT. Its protein product is CASSLLRREKLFF.

This clonotype was observed many times. The chain carries TRBV7-2 and TRBJ1-2, with a possible D match to TRBD1 (5 bases). V lost 4 bases and J 4 bases, leaving 13 bases between the germline ends. The germline V gene encodes CDR1 SGHTA and CDR2 FQGNSA. This CDR3 has 14 amino acids. Written as DNA, the CDR3 is TGTGCCAGCAGCTCCCAGGGACGGCGCTATGGCTACACCTTC. It is translated as CASSSQGRRYGYTF.

The rearrangement uses TRBV6-6 and TRBJ1-1; 8 bases are shared with TRBD1. Germline lookup yields CDR1 MNHNY and CDR2 SVGAGI (reference sequence). The V and J ends lost 7 bases and 1 base, in that order; junction bases with no gene match: 2. This CDR3 contains 13 residues. The CDR3 loop reads CASKDRENTEAFF. The CDR3 DNA reads TGTGCCAGCAAGGACAGGGAGAACACTGAAGCTTTCTTT.

This clonotype appeared a few times. The V call is TRBV7-2, the J call TRBJ2-1; no firm D call. This CDR3 comprises 12 residues. Per the germline V gene, CDR1 is SGHTA and CDR2 is FQGNSA. Trimming took off 5 bases at V and 6 bases at J, with 8 bases between the two ends. The CDR3 DNA reads as TGTGCCAGCAGCCCCCTGGGCAATGAGCAGTTCTTC. It encodes CASSPLGNEQFF.

This clonotype showed up just a few times. This chain connects TRBV27 to TRBJ1-6; D is possibly TRBD1 (5 bases). The CDR3 contains 13 residues. V was pared by 6 bases and J by 7 bases, with 10 bases between. The germline V gene has CDR1 MNHEY and CDR2 SMNVEV (reference sequence). CDR3 loop: CASRTEWNSPLHF. Here the CDR3 DNA reads TGTGCCAGCAGGACAGAGTGGAATTCACCCCTCCACTTT.

The chain couples TRBV7-9 to TRBJ2-7, with TRBD1 matching over 7 bases. CDR3 size: 14 residues. Trimming at V came to 3 bases and at J to 2 bases, leaving 4 bases not matched to a gene. The V gene's germline CDR1 is SEHNR and CDR2 FQNEAQ (reference sequence). This chain's CDR3 is CASSLTGSTYEQYF. The CDR3, as DNA: TGTGCCAGCAGCTTGACAGGGAGTACCTACGAGCAGTACTTC.

This clonotype has just a few counts. This chain joins TRBV7-9 and TRBJ2-7; 14 bases align to TRBD2. The CDR3 length is 15 residues. CDR1 is SEHNR and CDR2 is FQNEAQ in the germline V gene (reference sequence). The V and J ends lost 2 bases and 5 bases, in that order; junction bases with no gene match: 2. CDR3 residues: CASSLRGLAGDEQYF. The CDR3 nucleotides read TGTGCCAGCAGCTTACGGGGACTAGCGGGGGACGAGCAGTACTTC.

The chain combines TRBV7-2 with TRBJ1-6; D uncertain. The CDR3 contains 16 residues. CDR1 is SGHTA and CDR2 is FQGNSA in the germline V gene. Trimming cost V 5 bases and J 6 bases, with 17 bases left between them. Here the CDR3 DNA reads TGTGCCAGCAGCGTTGCACCGGGATCGGCTAATTCACCCCTCCACTTT. As protein: CASSVAPGSANSPLHF.

This clonotype was counted at least ten times. In DNA, the CDR3 is TGCGCCAGCAGCCGCTACCGGGACTTTCAAGAGACCCAGTACTTC. Residues: CASSRYRDFQETQYF. The chain joins TRBV5-1 to TRBJ2-5, with a weak D call TRBD2 (6 bases). V lost 4 bases and J 2 bases, leaving 15 bases between the germline ends. Germline lookup yields CDR1 SGHRS and CDR2 YFSETQ. CDR3 length: 15 amino acids.

This clonotype appeared a few times. The chain combines TRBV6-1 with TRBJ1-5; a weak D match, TRBD1 (6 bases). The CDR3 is made up of 14 amino acids. Germline CDR1 reads MNHNS; CDR2 reads SASEGT. Trimming removed 2 bases from V and 7 bases from J, with 12 bases in between. In DNA form, the CDR3 reads TGTGCCAGCAGTGAATGGGGGCTAGGACAGCCCCAGCATTTT. Its translation: CASSEWGLGQPQHF.

This clonotype was recorded many times. V gene TRBV19 combines with J gene TRBJ2-1; either TRBD1 or TRBD2 may fit D (5 bases each). Germline-derived CDR1 and CDR2 are LNHDA and SQIVND (reference sequence). V was pared by 4 bases and J by 9 bases, with 7 bases between. The CDR3 covers 11 residues. The CDR3 region has the DNA TGTGCCAGTAGTAGGGGGACTGAGCAGTTCTTC. Protein product: CASSRGTEQFF.

This clonotype was observed a few times. The rearrangement links TRBV24-1 to TRBJ2-7; 14 bases are a match to TRBD2. Germline loops: CDR1 KGHDR, CDR2 SFDVKD. Trimming took 4 bases from V and 6 from J; bases not matched to a gene: 7. The CDR3 totals 16 residues. In nucleotides, the CDR3 is TGTGCCACCAGTGACCGAGGGACTAGCGGGAGTTCCGAGCAGTACTTC. It codes for CATSDRGTSGSSEQYF.

This clonotype has a handful of counts. V usage is TRBV19 and J usage is TRBJ2-3; 7 nucleotides agree with TRBD1. This CDR3 has 15 amino acids. The germline gives CDR1 LNHDA, CDR2 SQIVND (reference sequence). V lost 3 bases, J lost 2 bases, and 5 bases stayed unmatched. CDR3 DNA: TGTGCCAGTAGTATCCGGGACAGTGACACAGATACGCAGTATTTT. It is translated as CASSIRDSDTDTQYF.

V and J are TRBV19 and TRBJ2-1, with D uncertain. There are 14 residues in the CDR3. The germline V gene has CDR1 LNHDA and CDR2 SQIVND (reference sequence). The ends were cut back, 2 bases at V and 7 bases at J, with 12 bases in the middle. The CDR3 is CASSIMFGPNEQFF. CDR3 sequence (DNA): TGTGCCAGTAGTATAATGTTTGGGCCAAATGAGCAGTTCTTC. The variable domain in full, completed from reference TRBV19 and TRBJ2-1, reads DGGITQSPKYLFRKEGQNVTLSCEQNLNHDAMYWYRQDPGQGLRLIYYSQIVNDFQKGDIAEGYSVSREKKESFPLTVTSAQKNPTAFYLCASSIMFGPNEQFFGPGTRLTVL.

This clonotype was picked up a small number of times. The chain is built from TRBV29-1 and TRBJ1-1; TRBD1 matches at 9 bases. Germline CDR1 reads SQVTM; CDR2 reads ANQGSEA. This CDR3 spans 12 amino acids. V lost 7 bases, J lost 6 bases, and 6 bases stayed unmatched. The DNA of the CDR3 is TGCAGCGCCGGGACAGGGCACGCTGAAGCTTTCTTT. Translated: CSAGTGHAEAFF.